The 13 T cell receptor beta chains in this list originate from one sample, sequenced in a study of shared clonotypes between healthy human individuals. Sequenced by immunoSEQ multiplex PCR; TCRdb stores in-frame clones only, minus some. The sample consists of over 2,000,000 clones, 85% to 95% of them appearing once. Only CD45RO-negative cells positively selected for CCR7 counted as naive CD8 cells, so terminally differentiated effector memory CD45RA+ cells were excluded. Sequencing was carried out using naive CD8+ T cells from PBMCs. These receptors came from a man aged 18 to 29 in good health. Some clones in this sample may be carry-over from other donors' samples.

V usage is TRBV9 and J usage is TRBJ2-1; 12 bases are a match to TRBD2. CDR1 SGDLS and CDR2 YYNGEE come from the germline V gene. The CDR3 contains 18 residues. Trimming cost V 3 bases and J 2 bases; bases outside gene matches: 9. CDR3 residues: CASSEPLLAGGTYNEQFF. The DNA of the CDR3 is TGTGCCAGCAGCGAGCCCCTCCTAGCGGGGGGGACCTACAATGAGCAGTTCTTC. The full variable domain, rest sourced from reference TRBV9 and TRBJ2-1, is DSGVTQTPKHLITATGQRVTLRCSPRSGDLSVYWYQQSLDQGLQFLIQYYNGEERAKGNILERFSAQQFPDLHSELNLSSLELGDSALYFCASSEPLLAGGTYNEQFFGPGTRLTVL.

This clone has only one observation. The V call is TRBV11-2, the J call TRBJ2-1, with 7 bases identical to TRBD1. Germline V gene data show CDR1 as SGHAT and CDR2 as FQNNGV. The CDR3 runs 15 residues. Germline trimming cut 2 bases from V and 3 bases from J; bases unmatched to any gene: 4. The DNA for the CDR3 is TGTGCCAGCAGCTTATCGGGACAGATCTACAATGAGCAGTTCTTC. It codes for CASSLSGQIYNEQFF. Full variable domain (missing parts from reference TRBV11-2 and TRBJ2-1): EAGVAQSPRYKIIEKRQSVAFWCNPISGHATLYWYQQILGQGPKLLIQFQNNGVVDDSQLPKDRFSAERLKGVDSTLKIQPAKLEDSAVYLCASSLSGQIYNEQFFGPGTRLTVL.

The chain has TRBV29-1 and TRBJ2-1; D remains unclear. Germline V gives CDR1 SQVTM, CDR2 ANQGSEA. The CDR3 has 15 residues. Trimming stripped 4 bases from V and 1 base from J, with 14 bases between. The CDR3 region is CSVVRALLSYNEQFF. In nucleotides, the CDR3 is TGCAGCGTTGTCCGCGCACTTCTATCCTACAATGAGCAGTTCTTC.

To note about this clone: One junction end disagrees with the germline gene, perhaps due to a read error. The chain uses TRBV28 and TRBJ1-1; tentative D call: TRBD1 (6 bases). The CDR3 is 12 residues long. In germline, CDR1 is MDHEN, CDR2 SYDVKM. CDR3 DNA: TGTGCCAGCAGTCTATGGGGGGCTGGTGCTTTCTTT. This translates into CASSLWGAGAFF. The whole variable domain, filled in from reference TRBV28 and TRBJ1-1, reads DVKVTQSSRYLVKRTGEKVFLECVQDMDHENMFWYRQDPGLGLRLIYFSYDVKMKEKGDIPEGYSVSREKKERFSLILESASTNQTSMYLCASSLWGAGAFFGQGTRLTVV.

This sequence joins TRBV13 and TRBJ2-1, with a possible D match to TRBD2 (5 bases). Germline assignment: CDR1 PRHDT and CDR2 FYEKMQ (reference sequence). Trimming cost V 0 bases and J 1 base, with 10 bases left between them. This CDR3 spans 16 amino acids. In nucleotides, the CDR3 is TGTGCCAGCAGCTTAGGCGAGTGGGAGTCCTACAATGAGCAGTTCTTC. Its translation: CASSLGEWESYNEQFF.

The V and J genes are TRBV30 and TRBJ1-6, with 8 bases lining up with TRBD1. There are 14 residues in the CDR3. V shed 7 bases, J shed 8 bases, and the junction held 10 bases outside the gene matches. Germline CDR1 and CDR2: GTSNPN and SVGIG (reference sequence). The CDR3: CASRGRVIDSPLHF. In DNA, the CDR3 is TGTGCCTCCAGGGGGCGAGTTATTGATTCACCCCTCCACTTT.

The V call is TRBV15, the J call TRBJ1-5; D gene uncertain. V lost 0 bases and J lost 5, with 8 bases in between. In germline, CDR1 is LNHNV, CDR2 YYDKDF (reference sequence). This CDR3 has 14 residues. The CDR3 sequence is CATSRDSYDQPQHF. Here the CDR3 DNA reads TGTGCCACCAGCAGAGATTCATACGATCAGCCCCAGCATTTT.

This chain joins TRBV6-1 and TRBJ2-2; 8 nucleotides agree with TRBD2. Per germline, CDR1 MNHNS and CDR2 SASEGT. V shed 6 bases, J shed 3 bases, and the junction held 6 bases outside the gene matches. CDR3 length equals 15 residues. CDR3 loop: CASSGTRGDTGELFF. The CDR3, as DNA: TGTGCCAGCAGCGGGACTAGGGGGGACACCGGGGAGCTGTTTTTT.

The chain couples TRBV27 to TRBJ1-1; 8 nucleotides match TRBD1. The CDR3 consists of 17 residues. V lost 5 bases and J lost 2; bases outside the gene matches: 13. The germline CDR1 and CDR2 sequences are MNHEY and SMNVEV (reference sequence). The CDR3 reads CASSPIVVTGDNTEAFF. The CDR3 DNA sequence: TGTGCCAGCAGTCCCATCGTAGTGACAGGGGATAACACTGAAGCTTTCTTT.

The rearrangement uses TRBV6-5 and TRBJ1-6; D might be TRBD1 (5 bases). V lost 6 bases, J lost 7 bases, and 16 bases lay in between. Germline V gene lookup returns CDR1 MNHEY and CDR2 SVGAGI. The CDR3 is made up of 15 amino acids. The chain's CDR3 is CASSSGGGANSPLHF. DNA of the CDR3: TGTGCCAGCAGCTCTGGGGGGGGTGCGAATTCACCCCTCCACTTT.

The rearrangement links TRBV2 to TRBJ2-7; D not resolved. CDR1 and CDR2 from the germline V gene are SNHLY and FYNNEI. CDR3 length equals 13 residues. Trimming shortened V by 6 bases and J by 0 bases, and 9 bases separated the two germline ends. This chain's CDR3 is CASRPHSSYEQYF. CDR3 nucleotides: TGTGCCAGCAGGCCGCATAGCTCCTACGAGCAGTACTTC.

The DNA of the CDR3 is TGCGCCAGCAGTGAAGTCGGGGTTTACTACGAGCAGTACTTC. Amino acid sequence: CASSEVGVYYEQYF. J is TRBJ2-7 and V is TRBV10-1; D may be TRBD2 (5 bases). The CDR3 is made up of 14 amino acids. Germline V gives CDR1 WNHNN, CDR2 SYGVQD (reference sequence). Trimming took 3 bases from V and 3 from J, leaving 12 bases between them.

The chain employs TRBV29-1 and TRBJ1-1; no clear D. This CDR3 is 14 amino acids long. V lost 3 bases to trimming and J lost 7 bases, with 18 bases between them. Germline V CDR1 and CDR2: SQVTM, ANQGSEA. CDR3 DNA sequence: TGCAGCGTTGATAGTAAGCCAGTATCTTTTGAAGCTTTCTTT. It encodes CSVDSKPVSFEAFF. The variable domain in full, with the rest retrieved from reference TRBV29-1 and TRBJ1-1, is SAVISQKPSRDICQRGTSLTIQCQVDSQVTMMFWYRQQPGQSLTLIATANQGSEATYESGFVIDKFPISRPNLTFSTLTVSNMSPEDSSIYLCSVDSKPVSFEAFFGQGTRLTVV.